The T cell receptor beta chain described here comes from a study of T cells after posttransplantation cyclophosphamide. This clone showed up many times. Profiling relied on immunoSEQ multiplex PCR, and the TCRdb table lists in-frame clones only, not all of them. The sample includes about 36,000 clones, none of them occurring once. J gave up 7 bases and V 2 bases, and 1 base lay outside the gene matches. In germline, CDR1 is ENHRY, CDR2 SYGVKD. The CDR3 loop spans 14 amino acids. Sequencing was carried out using PBMCs. This receptor was taken from a girl aged 10 to 17 in good health, CMV-negative, and a related stem cell transplant donor. The chain joins TRBV10-3 to TRBJ1-6, with 8 bases identical to TRBD1. CDR3 loop: CAISEQGANSPLHF. The CDR3 nucleotides read TGTGCCATCAGTGAGCAGGGGGCCAATTCACCCCTCCACTTT.